The clone carrying this T cell receptor (beta chain) was found a few times. The antigen is unknown. The sample is drawn from a study of blood T cells in healthy people across ages. Findings and caveats of the study: Roughly linearly, TCR beta diversity per million T cells fell as age increased. More naive CD4+ cells and higher diversity marked long-lived donors relative to aged donors.

A second 7 to 11 cycle PCR used barcoded and J-beta primers. Using its own MiXCR run on the 5' RACE reads, TCRdb lists one record per CDR3 protein. The sample has some 1,800,000 distinct CDR3 sequences; about two fifths are singletons. The receptor was isolated from a human donor in good health. The sequencing input was blood.

The CDR3: CASRMGPTRETQYF. CDR3 sequence (DNA): TGTGCCAGCAGGATGGGACCCACTCGGGAGACCCAGTACTTC. V is TRBV7-9 and J is TRBJ2-5; tentatively, D is TRBD1 or TRBD2 (5 bases each). The CDR3 covers 14 residues. The V gene lost 6 bases and the J gene lost 5 bases, with 16 bases spanning the gap. The germline gives CDR1 SEHNR, CDR2 FQNEAQ (reference sequence).